One sample yielded the 22 T cell receptor beta chains listed below, sequenced in a study of long-term antiretroviral therapy in people with HIV. The authors ran the immunoSEQ assay, v3.0, at survey level. Produced via immunoSEQ multiplex PCR; TCRdb's table is partial and in-frame only. The sample yields 15,000 to 20,000 clones, more than 80% seen once. The sequences come from unsorted PBMCs, collected 0.3 years after starting antiretroviral therapy. The receptors shown here come from a young man with HIV.

This chain joins TRBV19 and TRBJ2-3; 11 nucleotides agree with TRBD2. V was clipped by 5 bases and J by 5 bases; unmatched bases: 3. The germline V gene encodes CDR1 LNHDA and CDR2 SQIVND (reference sequence). The CDR3 contains 14 residues. The CDR3 loop reads CASSVAGGLDTQYF. The CDR3 DNA reads as TGTGCCAGTAGTGTAGCGGGGGGGCTAGATACGCAGTATTTT. Supplemented by reference TRBV19 and TRBJ2-3, the full variable domain reads DGGITQSPKYLFRKEGQNVTLSCEQNLNHDAMYWYRQDPGQGLRLIYYSQIVNDFQKGDIAEGYSVSREKKESFPLTVTSAQKNPTAFYLCASSVAGGLDTQYFGPGTRLTVL.

The chain carries TRBV5-1 and TRBJ1-4, with a possible D match to TRBD1 (5 bases). V was pared by 0 bases and J by 13 bases, with 22 bases between. Germline V CDR1 and CDR2: SGHRS, YFSETQ. This CDR3 spans 16 amino acids. CDR3 coding DNA: TGCGCCAGCAGCTTGGGCGTCCTGGACACAGATGATGCACTGTTTTTT. Amino acids: CASSLGVLDTDDALFF.

The gene calls are TRBV25-1 and TRBJ2-1; 11 nucleotides line up with TRBD1. With V trimmed by 4 bases and J by 6 bases, 5 bases remained unmatched. CDR1 and CDR2 from the germline V gene are MGHDK and SYGVNS. The CDR3 totals 15 residues. CDR3 DNA sequence: TGTGCCAGCAGTGCTCCGGGACAGGGGGTCAATGAGCAGTTCTTC. Translation gives CASSAPGQGVNEQFF. The whole variable domain, remainder taken from reference TRBV25-1 and TRBJ2-1, is EADIYQTPRYLVIGTGKKITLECSQTMGHDKMYWYQQDPGMELHLIHYSYGVNSTEKGDLSSESTVSRIRTEHFPLTLESARPSHTSQYLCASSAPGQGVNEQFFGPGTRLTVL.

The chain is built from TRBV19 and TRBJ1-4; 7 bases agree with TRBD1. Germline assignment: CDR1 LNHDA and CDR2 SQIVND (reference sequence). The CDR3 spans 15 residues. V shed 6 bases, J shed 12 bases, and the junction held 16 bases outside the gene matches. The CDR3 region has the DNA TGTGCCAGTAGATCGAACTCAGGACCCAGGGGGGAACTGTTTTTT. The encoded protein is CASRSNSGPRGELFF.

This chain links TRBV7-6 with TRBJ2-2, with a tentative D call TRBD2 (6 bases). The CDR3 sequence is 16 residues long. In germline, CDR1 is SGHVS, CDR2 FNYEAQ. Trimming cost V 1 base and J 0 bases, with 9 bases left between them. For the CDR3, the DNA is TGTGCCAGCAGCTTAGTTGCGGGAACGAACACCGGGGAGCTGTTTTTT. Translating it yields CASSLVAGTNTGELFF.

The chain carries TRBV4-1 and TRBJ2-5; the match to TRBD2 covers 13 bases. The CDR3 totals 15 residues. Germline CDR1 reads MGHRA; CDR2 reads YSYEKL. The V segment lost 5 bases and the J segment 7 bases; nucleotides outside the gene matches: 7. CDR3 region: CASSSGLAGWVTQYF. CDR3 in DNA: TGCGCCAGCAGCTCGGGACTAGCGGGGTGGGTGACCCAGTACTTC.

V usage is TRBV2 and J usage is TRBJ2-7; D not resolved. CDR1 SNHLY and CDR2 FYNNEI come from the germline V gene. CDR3 size: 14 residues. V was cut by 1 base and J by 0 bases, with 7 bases left in between. CDR3 nucleotides: TGTGCCAGCAGTGAAGGGCACAGCTCCTACGAGCAGTACGTC. Translated: CASSEGHSSYEQYV.

The gene calls are TRBV27 and TRBJ1-5, with D unresolved. This CDR3 has 16 residues. CDR1 is MNHEY and CDR2 is SMNVEV in the germline V gene (reference sequence). V lost 6 bases to trimming and J lost 5 bases, with 20 bases between them. The CDR3 loop is CASSSYRPLGDQPQHF. CDR3 nucleotide sequence: TGTGCCAGCAGCAGTTATCGCCCACTTGGGGATCAGCCCCAGCATTTT.

The chain links TRBV29-1 to TRBJ1-1; D not certain. In germline, CDR1 is SQVTM, CDR2 ANQGSEA. V dropped 3 bases and J dropped 1 base, with 15 bases sitting between them. The CDR3 is 15 residues long. This CDR3 reads CSVDTRVGTNTEAFF. DNA of the CDR3: TGCAGCGTTGATACCCGGGTCGGAACGAACACTGAAGCTTTCTTT.

The chain carries TRBV15 and TRBJ2-7; the D is unclear. Trimming left V 1 base short and J 0 bases short, with 10 bases between. Per the germline V gene, CDR1 is LNHNV and CDR2 is YYDKDF (reference sequence). This CDR3 region has 15 residues. This CDR3 is CATSRGMKSSYEQYV. The DNA for the CDR3 is TGTGCCACCAGCAGAGGCATGAAAAGCTCCTACGAGCAGTACGTC.

J is TRBJ1-1 and V is TRBV5-1; 7 positions match TRBD1. Germline V gives CDR1 SGHRS, CDR2 YFSETQ. The CDR3 length is 15 residues. V shed 3 bases and J 3 bases; nucleotides not matched to a gene: 8. The CDR3 region is CASSSPGGTDTEAFF. The CDR3 DNA reads TGCGCCAGCAGCTCACCAGGGGGGACAGACACTGAAGCTTTCTTT.

The rearrangement uses TRBV2 and TRBJ1-5; D is ambiguous. Germline V gene data show CDR1 as SNHLY and CDR2 as FYNNEI. The CDR3 runs 13 residues. Trimming shortened V by 7 bases and J by 5 bases, and 12 bases separated the two germline ends. For the CDR3, the DNA is TGTGCCAGCACCTTCGACACGTATCAGCCCCAGCATTTT. Translated, it gives CASTFDTYQPQHF.

The V gene is TRBV19, the J gene TRBJ1-5; possible D gene TRBD1, 6 bases. The CDR3 sequence is 15 residues long. Trimming cost V 6 bases and J 0 bases, with 12 bases left between them. The germline gives CDR1 LNHDA, CDR2 SQIVND (reference sequence). CDR3 sequence (DNA): TGTGCCAGTAGCCAAGGACAGCATAGCAATCAGCCCCAGCATTTT. Translated: CASSQGQHSNQPQHF.

V and J are TRBV19 and TRBJ2-1; D uncertain. The CDR3 runs to 15 residues. Germline V gene sequence: CDR1 LNHDA, CDR2 SQIVND (reference sequence). Between the trimmed V and J ends, which lost 1 base and 6 bases, there was a span of 13 bases. The CDR3 loop reads CASSIGPLESNEQFF. The CDR3 region has the DNA TGTGCCAGTAGTATAGGCCCTCTGGAATCCAATGAGCAGTTCTTC.

This chain joins TRBV2 and TRBJ1-2, with D tentatively TRBD1 (5 bases). The CDR3 extends over 13 amino acids. The V end was cut by 6 bases, the J end by 8 bases, with 16 bases between. The V gene's germline CDR1 is SNHLY and CDR2 FYNNEI. CDR3 loop: CASRTEGFPGYTF. CDR3 sequence (DNA): TGTGCCAGCAGGACGGAGGGGTTTCCGGGCTACACCTTC. Variable domain in full (rest from reference TRBV2 and TRBJ1-2): EPEVTQTPSHQVTQMGQEVILRCVPISNHLYFYWYRQILGQKVEFLVSFYNNEISEKSEIFDDQFSVERPDGSNFTLKIRSTKLEDSAMYFCASRTEGFPGYTFGSGTRLTVV.

The V call is TRBV9, the J call TRBJ1-1; D gene unclear. Germline values: CDR1 SGDLS, CDR2 YYNGEE. CDR3 length: 14 residues. V gave up 0 bases and J gave up 2 bases, with 8 bases separating them. CDR3 in amino acids: CASSVGWRNTEAFF. The CDR3 DNA follows: TGTGCCAGCAGCGTAGGGTGGAGAAACACTGAAGCTTTCTTT.

This CDR3 is CASSSVWGSNEQFF. In DNA form, the CDR3 reads TGTGCCAGCAGCTCAGTCTGGGGAAGCAATGAGCAGTTCTTC. The rearrangement joins TRBV7-3 to TRBJ2-1, with D unclear. The CDR3 extends over 14 amino acids. V shed 4 bases and J shed 6 bases, with 13 bases lying between them. In germline, CDR1 is SGHTA, CDR2 FQGTGA.

This chain links TRBV13 with TRBJ1-1, with no clear D. The CDR3 sequence is 18 residues long. The germline V gene has CDR1 PRHDT and CDR2 FYEKMQ (reference sequence). V shed 5 bases and J shed 0 bases, with 22 bases lying between them. The CDR3 bases are TGTGCCAGCAGCGACTTGACGGATGGAAACCCTATGAACACTGAAGCTTTCTTT. This gives the protein CASSDLTDGNPMNTEAFF. The full variable domain, its missing parts supplied by reference TRBV13 and TRBJ1-1, is AAGVIQSPRHLIKEKRETATLKCYPIPRHDTVYWYQQGPGQDPQFLISFYEKMQSDKGSIPDRFSAQQFSDYHSELNMSSLELGDSALYFCASSDLTDGNPMNTEAFFGQGTRLTVV.

The chain links TRBV11-1 to TRBJ2-2; maybe TRBD2 (6 bases). Trimming left V 4 bases short and J 2 bases short, with 11 bases between. The CDR3 consists of 15 residues. Germline CDR1 and CDR2: SGHAT and FQDESV (reference sequence). CDR3 loop: CASSWDLQNTGELFF. DNA for the CDR3: TGTGCCAGCAGCTGGGACTTGCAAAACACCGGGGAGCTGTTTTTT.

This chain joins TRBV19 and TRBJ1-2; D is perhaps TRBD1 (5 bases). V lost 6 bases and J 1 base, leaving 21 bases between the germline ends. Germline CDR1 and CDR2: LNHDA and SQIVND (reference sequence). This CDR3 has 17 amino acids. The DNA of the CDR3 is TGTGCCAGTAGCCCACTCCGGGGCCGGGGGGTTAACTATGGCTACACCTTC. The encoded protein is CASSPLRGRGVNYGYTF.

This clone has only one observation. J is TRBJ1-1 and V is TRBV5-4, with TRBD1 as a possible D gene (5 bases). The CDR3 is made up of 13 amino acids. Germline V gene data show CDR1 as SGHNT and CDR2 as YYREEE (reference sequence). The V and J ends lost 6 bases and 6 bases respectively, with 15 bases between them. The CDR3 loop reads CASTPGLTAEAFF. The CDR3 nucleotides read TGTGCCAGCACCCCGGGACTTACGGCTGAAGCTTTCTTT.

The chain recombines TRBV5-6 with TRBJ2-1, with 7 bases that match TRBD2. Germline loops: CDR1 SGHDT, CDR2 YYEEEE. Trimming cost V 0 bases and J 0 bases; bases outside gene matches: 12. The CDR3 extends over 19 amino acids. CDR3 amino acids: CASSLGKGRGPYSYNEQFF. The DNA of the CDR3 is TGTGCCAGCAGCTTGGGTAAGGGGAGGGGACCGTACTCCTACAATGAGCAGTTCTTC.